This TCR beta chain was observed in a study of blood T cell repertoires in COVID-19. Across the study: From the United States, Italy and Spain came samples of acute and convalescent COVID-19. The analysed material was cDNA or gDNA that came from T cells, B-cell-depleted T cells, or PBMCs.

CDR1 is MDHEN, CDR2 SYDVKM, per germline. The V end was cut by 6 bases, the J end by 4 bases, with 15 bases between. The CDR3 spans 14 residues. Per the study methods: From reference gene primer amplification, estimates of nucleated cell counts were derived. The method was immunoSEQ multiplex PCR; TCRdb's version includes in-frame clones alone and lacks a portion of them. From that table come the V and J calls and clone size; the DNA was used to work out D and trimming. The data hold under 200,000 clones, with around four fifths observed a single time. The chain joins TRBV28 to TRBJ1-2, with D possibly matching TRBD1 (6 bases). The material sequenced was peripheral blood. This TCR was sampled from an elderly woman with acute or convalescent COVID-19. CDR3 DNA: TGTGCCAGCAGCGAGAATACAGGGACCTATGGCTACACCTTC. This codes for CASSENTGTYGYTF.